These 16 T cell receptor beta chains came from one sample sequenced in a study of blood T cell repertoires in COVID-19. Profiled with immunoSEQ multiplex PCR; TCRdb holds only in-frame clones, not every one. Here the sample spans under 80,000 clones, 65% to 85% being singletons. The source material was peripheral blood. These receptors originate from a man between 60 and 75 years old with COVID-19, enrolled during active disease.

J is TRBJ2-7 and V is TRBV3-1 (or the pseudogene TRBV3-2), with 12 bases lining up with TRBD2. Germline CDR1 and CDR2: LGHDT and YNNKEL (reference sequence). The CDR3 is 22 residues long. V lost 9 bases to trimming and J lost 3 bases; unmatched junction nucleotides: 30. CDR3 nucleotide sequence: TGTGCCAGTTCTCAGATTGGTTCCTTACCCGTCGAACTAGCGGGGGGTCTCTACGAGCAGTACTTC. Translated: CASSQIGSLPVELAGGLYEQYF.

V gene TRBV14 combines with J gene TRBJ2-3; D is perhaps TRBD2 (6 bases). The V gene's germline CDR1 is SGHDN and CDR2 FVKESK. Trimming stripped 4 bases from V and 2 bases from J, with 10 bases between. The CDR3 length is 14 residues. CDR3 sequence reads: CASSRDSDTDTQYF. The CDR3 bases are TGTGCCAGCAGCCGGGACTCCGACACAGATACGCAGTATTTT.

V usage is TRBV28 and J usage is TRBJ1-2, with D hard to call. The germline CDR1 and CDR2 sequences are MDHEN and SYDVKM. V was trimmed by 6 bases and J by 5 bases, leaving 10 bases between them. The CDR3 length is 12 residues. The DNA of the CDR3 is TGTGCCAGCAGCCCCCCCCGGTATGGCTACACCTTC. It codes for CASSPPRYGYTF.

The V call is TRBV27, the J call TRBJ2-1; D not resolved. CDR3 length equals 19 residues. V dropped 4 bases and J dropped 5 bases, with 27 bases sitting between them. CDR1 and CDR2 (germline): MNHEY, SMNVEV (reference sequence). The chain's CDR3 is CASSWPALSRALWNNEQFF. The CDR3 bases are TGTGCCAGCAGTTGGCCAGCGCTCTCGCGTGCTTTATGGAACAATGAGCAGTTCTTC.

The J gene is TRBJ2-7, the V gene TRBV15; TRBD1 is a possible D gene (6 bases). This CDR3 is 13 amino acids long. V was pared by 0 bases and J by 10 bases, with 13 bases between. Germline V lookup: CDR1 LNHNV, CDR2 YYDKDF (reference sequence). The CDR3 reads CATSRDLQGSQYF. CDR3 in DNA: TGTGCCACCAGCAGAGATCTACAGGGAAGTCAGTACTTC. The whole variable domain, remainder taken from reference TRBV15 and TRBJ2-7, is DAMVIQNPRYQVTQFGKPVTLSCSQTLNHNVMYWYQQKSSQAPKLLFHYYDKDFNNEADTPDNFQSRRPNTSFCFLDIRSPGLGDTAMYLCATSRDLQGSQYFGPGTRLTVT.

In its sample, this clone was seen a few times. Here the CDR3 reads CSVLYSGDQPQHF. Here the CDR3 DNA reads TGCAGCGTTCTCTATAGCGGGGATCAGCCCCAGCATTTT. The rearrangement links TRBV29-1 to TRBJ1-5; no clear D gene. The V gene's germline CDR1 is SQVTM and CDR2 ANQGSEA. Trimming took 5 bases from V and 5 from J, leaving 13 bases between them. The CDR3 runs to 13 residues.

The chain carries TRBV10-3 and TRBJ1-3; TRBD1 matches 8 bases. Trimming cost V 6 bases and J 0 bases; bases outside gene matches: 10. The CDR3 totals 17 residues. The V gene's germline CDR1 is ENHRY and CDR2 SYGVKD. CDR3 in DNA: TGTGCCATCAGAAGGGACAGGTCTAGACCCTCTGGAAACACCATATATTTT. Its translation: CAIRRDRSRPSGNTIYF.

With respect to this clone: At the DNA level, this CDR3 is encoded by other sequences in the same sample as well. The chain employs TRBV5-1 and TRBJ1-1, with D maybe TRBD1 (6 bases). From germline, CDR1 is SGHRS and CDR2 YFSETQ. Trimming left V 3 bases short and J 1 base short, with 7 bases between. CDR3 length: 13 residues. Here the CDR3 DNA reads TGCGCCAGCAGCTCACAGGGGAACACTGAAGCTTTCTTT. Amino acids: CASSSQGNTEAFF.

This chain connects TRBV5-1 to TRBJ2-7; 11 bases are a match to TRBD1. The CDR3 covers 14 residues. J lost 6 bases, V lost 4 bases, and 6 bases had no gene match. CDR1 SGHRS and CDR2 YFSETQ come from the germline V gene. The CDR3 nucleotides read TGCGCCAGCAGCGGGACAGGGGGATCAGTCGAGCAGTACTTC. Protein sequence: CASSGTGGSVEQYF.

This clone was observed a handful of times. This chain uses TRBV7-6 with TRBJ1-6; 8 positions match TRBD1. V trimming: 5 bases; J trimming: 7 bases; junction bases outside the gene matches: 4. This CDR3 spans 14 amino acids. Per the germline V gene, CDR1 is SGHVS and CDR2 is FNYEAQ. The CDR3 coding sequence is TGTGCCAGCAGCCCAGGGGGCGAAAATTCACCCCTCCACTTT. Its translation is CASSPGGENSPLHF.

This clone was counted at least ten times. The chain has TRBV7-3 and TRBJ2-3; D unclear. V gave up 6 bases and J gave up 0 bases, with 10 bases separating them. CDR1 and CDR2 (germline): SGHTA, FQGTGA. CDR3 length: 14 residues. This chain's CDR3 is CASSRVVSTDTQYF. CDR3 bases: TGTGCCAGCAGTCGAGTGGTCAGCACAGATACGCAGTATTTT.

The CDR3 sequence is CASSNPGQGISNQPQHF. In nucleotides, the CDR3 is TGTGCCAGCAGCAACCCGGGACAGGGAATCAGCAATCAGCCCCAGCATTTT. The chain has TRBV7-2 and TRBJ1-5; 9 nucleotides match TRBD1. In germline, CDR1 is SGHTA, CDR2 FQGNSA. CDR3 length: 17 amino acids. With V trimmed by 5 bases and J by 1 base, 9 bases remained unmatched.

The rearrangement joins TRBV7-6 to TRBJ2-3, with no clear D. Germline assignment: CDR1 SGHVS and CDR2 FNYEAQ. The CDR3 spans 13 residues. Trimming pared 3 bases from V and 4 bases from J, leaving 8 bases between. The CDR3 DNA is TGTGCCAGCAGCTTTCAGGTCCCAGATACGCAGTATTTT. Its translation: CASSFQVPDTQYF.

This clone was picked up one time. V and J are TRBV10-2 and TRBJ2-5; possible D gene TRBD2, 6 bases. Looked up from germline, CDR1 is WSHSY and CDR2 is SAAADI. V was shortened by 11 bases and J by 3 bases, with 16 bases between the two germline ends. The CDR3 extends over 13 amino acids. CDR3 nucleotide sequence: TGCGCCGGACGGCGGGGTCGGGAAGAGACCCAGTACTTC. Its protein product is CAGRRGREETQYF.

Concerning this clone itself: This specimen includes other DNA sequences encoding the same CDR3. The chain links TRBV28 to TRBJ2-7; 7 positions agree with TRBD2. The CDR3 sequence is 15 residues long. Germline V lookup: CDR1 MDHEN, CDR2 SYDVKM. Germline trimming cut 2 bases from V and 4 bases from J; bases unmatched to any gene: 8. The CDR3 reads CASSLSGGGTYEQYF. Here the CDR3 DNA reads TGTGCCAGCAGTTTAAGTGGGGGGGGAACTTACGAGCAGTACTTC.

This clone is termed medium-sized. The J gene is TRBJ2-3, the V gene TRBV7-9; 7 bases map to TRBD1. With 5 bases clipped from V and 6 bases from J, the junction kept 11 bases outside the gene matches. Germline-derived CDR1 and CDR2 are SEHNR and FQNEAQ (reference sequence). This CDR3 is built from 15 residues. In nucleotides, the CDR3 is TGTGCCAGCAGCCCGGAAGTACAGGGGCGGGATACGCAGTATTTT. Protein: CASSPEVQGRDTQYF.